These 9 T cell receptor beta chains came from one sample sequenced in a study of blood T cells in healthy people across ages. It was with a sample-barcoded 5' primer and a J-beta primer mix that a second PCR of roughly 6 to 12 cycles was run. In TCRdb, the 5' RACE reads were re-called with MiXCR into one record per CDR3 protein. The repertoire holds just under 750,000 distinct CDR3 sequences, 22% seen once, with about 22% in the top ten. Sequences were obtained from blood. The receptors originated from a man in his 70s in good health.

CDR3: CASSLYTLLGTYNEQFF. CDR3 coding DNA: TGTGCCAGCAGCTTGTACACTCTCCTTGGGACCTACAATGAGCAGTTCTTC. The chain couples TRBV5-8 to TRBJ2-1, with unresolved D. Trimming took 1 base from V and 2 from J, leaving 16 bases between them. The germline gives CDR1 SGHTS, CDR2 YDEGEE. The CDR3 extends over 17 amino acids.

This clonotype was seen a few times. The V gene is TRBV20-1, the J gene TRBJ2-1, with TRBD1 as a possible D gene (5 bases). V shed 5 bases and J shed 7 bases, with 12 bases lying between them. Germline CDR1 DFQATT, CDR2 SNEGSKA (reference sequence). This CDR3 has 12 amino acids. The CDR3 sequence is CSASGRRNEQFF. CDR3 nucleotides: TGCAGTGCTTCAGGGCGGCGTAATGAGCAGTTCTTC.

The chain links TRBV5-1 to TRBJ1-1, with D possibly TRBD1 on 6 matching bases. CDR3 size: 15 residues. Trimming shortened V by 4 bases and J by 1 base, and 14 bases separated the two germline ends. Germline loops: CDR1 SGHRS, CDR2 YFSETQ. The DNA of the CDR3 is TGCGCCAGCAGCCACTCAAAGACAGGGAACACTGAAGCTTTCTTT. Translating gives CASSHSKTGNTEAFF.

About this clonotype itself: A much bigger clone sits one base away, suggesting this may be a read error. The CDR3 ends on some other residue instead of the conserved phenylalanine or tryptophan, so this is likely a read error. The chain couples TRBV6-1 to TRBJ2-7, with 9 bases aligning to TRBD1. Looked up from germline, CDR1 is MNHNS and CDR2 is SASEGT. The CDR3 contains 15 residues. Trimming took 6 bases from V and 0 from J; bases not matched to a gene: 6. CDR3 loop: CASSPGQGLSYEQYL. The CDR3 DNA is TGTGCCAGCAGCCCGGGACAGGGCCTCTCCTACGAGCAGTACCTC.

This clonotype came up a few times. V and J are TRBV12-3 or TRBV12-4 and TRBJ2-5; D remains ambiguous. V shed 6 bases and J shed 1 base, with 12 bases lying between them. The CDR3 is 14 amino acids. The CDR3 protein is CASSRNPFQETQYF. The DNA of the CDR3 is TGTGCCAGCAGCCGTAATCCATTCCAAGAGACCCAGTACTTC.

V and J are TRBV5-1 and TRBJ2-3, with D perhaps TRBD1 (6 bases). This CDR3 has 16 residues. Germline V gene lookup returns CDR1 SGHRS and CDR2 YFSETQ. V was trimmed by 6 bases and J by 1 base, leaving 18 bases between them. CDR3 region: CASNSQGRRGTDTQYF. In DNA form, the CDR3 reads TGCGCCAGCAATTCCCAGGGGCGTAGAGGCACAGATACGCAGTATTTT.

This clonotype has more than one count but fewer than ten. The rearrangement joins TRBV6-4 to TRBJ2-5; the D gene could be TRBD1 or TRBD2 (5 bases each). The DNA matches TRBJ2-7 better at its end, which makes the J call doubtful. The CDR3 extends over 14 amino acids. From germline, CDR1 is MRHNA and CDR2 SNTAGT. The CDR3 loop is CASSEGTGAYEQYV. The CDR3 DNA is TGTGCCAGCAGTGAGGGGACGGGCGCATACGAGCAGTACGTC.

The J gene is TRBJ1-2, the V gene TRBV9; 7 bases line up with TRBD1. This CDR3 region has 18 residues. Trimming cost V 3 bases and J 4 bases; bases outside gene matches: 18. Germline lookup yields CDR1 SGDLS and CDR2 YYNGEE. The CDR3 sequence is CASSGDRVGGVGPYGYTF. The CDR3 coding sequence is TGTGCCAGCAGCGGCGACAGGGTCGGAGGCGTGGGGCCCTATGGCTACACCTTC.

This clonotype was seen at least ten times. The chain couples TRBV20-1 to TRBJ2-5, with D perhaps matching TRBD2 (5 bases). Trimming removed 5 bases at V and 5 bases at J, with 18 bases between. Germline lookup yields CDR1 DFQATT and CDR2 SNEGSKA (reference sequence). The CDR3 runs to 14 residues. DNA for the CDR3: TGCAGTGCTCCCCGGGGTGGTAGCGCGGAGACCCAGTACTTC. Translation: CSAPRGGSAETQYF.